This passage covers 29 T cell receptor beta chains from one sample sequenced in a study of control samples from healthy donors and cancer patients. The assay was immunoSEQ multiplex PCR, and TCRdb's table has in-frame clones only and misses some. The repertoire includes roughly 120,000 clones, about 83% of them detected once, and 12% sits in the top ten. Sequencing was carried out using blood. Source of these receptors: a man aged 25 to 45 in good health.

The sample holds one count of this clone. The chain links TRBV27 to TRBJ1-2, with D perhaps matching TRBD1 (5 bases). V was shortened by 2 bases and J by 5 bases, with 18 bases between the two germline ends. CDR1 is MNHEY and CDR2 is SMNVEV in the germline V gene (reference sequence). There are 16 residues in the CDR3. The CDR3 sequence is CASSLMTGQKLYGYTF. CDR3 nucleotides: TGTGCCAGCAGTTTAATGACCGGACAAAAACTTTATGGCTACACCTTC.

In its sample, this clone was seen a few times. The V call is TRBV11-3, the J call TRBJ1-1, with 7 positions matching TRBD1. Germline lookup yields CDR1 SGHNT and CDR2 YENEEA. The CDR3 sequence is 15 residues long. After removal of 0 bases from V and 7 bases from J, the junction contained 8 bases not matched to a gene. The CDR3 here is CASSLDSDRDDEAFF. The CDR3 nucleotides are TGTGCCAGCAGCTTAGATTCTGACAGGGACGATGAAGCTTTCTTT.

This chain uses TRBV5-4 with TRBJ2-1, with TRBD2 matching 9 bases. V lost 5 bases and J lost 2; bases outside the gene matches: 8. The CDR3 extends over 16 amino acids. CDR1 and CDR2 from the germline V gene are SGHNT and YYREEE (reference sequence). The CDR3 DNA is TGTGCCAGCAGTTTATACTTAGCGGGAGCCTACAATGAGCAGTTCTTC. Translation: CASSLYLAGAYNEQFF.

The V gene is TRBV5-1, the J gene TRBJ1-2, with TRBD1 identical over 9 bases. Trimming at V came to 4 bases and at J to 7 bases, leaving 5 bases not matched to a gene. Per germline, CDR1 SGHRS and CDR2 YFSETQ. The CDR3 runs 13 residues. This CDR3 is CASSIQGAGGYTF. DNA of the CDR3: TGCGCCAGCAGCATACAGGGGGCGGGTGGCTACACCTTC.

V and J are TRBV2 and TRBJ2-1; possibly TRBD2 for D (6 bases). V was pared by 8 bases and J by 4 bases, with 6 bases between. The CDR3 spans 11 residues. Germline lookup yields CDR1 SNHLY and CDR2 FYNNEI. This CDR3 is CASGGYNEQFF. Here the CDR3 DNA reads TGTGCCAGCGGGGGGTACAATGAGCAGTTCTTC. The variable domain in full, completed from reference TRBV2 and TRBJ2-1, reads EPEVTQTPSHQVTQMGQEVILRCVPISNHLYFYWYRQILGQKVEFLVSFYNNEISEKSEIFDDQFSVERPDGSNFTLKIRSTKLEDSAMYFCASGGYNEQFFGPGTRLTVL.

V is TRBV10-3 and J is TRBJ1-1; no clear D. CDR1 is ENHRY and CDR2 is SYGVKD in the germline V gene. There are 11 residues in the CDR3. Deletions cut 10 bases from V and 8 bases from J, with 14 bases between. This chain's CDR3 is CASSPEVEAFF. The DNA for the CDR3 is TGTGCCAGTTCGCCAGAAGTAGAAGCTTTCTTT.

The chain combines TRBV11-2 with TRBJ2-3; no clear D gene. V was trimmed by 5 bases and J by 6 bases, leaving 9 bases between them. The CDR3 has 12 residues. CDR1 SGHAT and CDR2 FQNNGV come from the germline V gene. The CDR3 here is CASSLRSDTQYF. CDR3 nucleotide sequence: TGTGCCAGCAGCCTTCGAAGTGATACGCAGTATTTT.

J is TRBJ2-5 and V is TRBV2, with D perhaps TRBD1 (6 bases). Germline V gene sequence: CDR1 SNHLY, CDR2 FYNNEI. CDR3 length equals 12 residues. V lost 5 bases, J lost 4 bases, and 8 bases lay in between. CDR3 coding DNA: TGTGCCAGCAGTCAGGGGAGAGAGACCCAGTACTTC. Residues: CASSQGRETQYF.

The chain couples TRBV25-1 to TRBJ2-7; D is possibly TRBD1 or TRBD2 (5 bases each). The CDR3 runs 15 residues. Germline V lookup: CDR1 MGHDK, CDR2 SYGVNS. V lost 3 bases and J 3 bases, leaving 15 bases between the germline ends. This CDR3 is CASSDSGRGNYEQYF. The DNA for the CDR3 is TGTGCCAGCAGTGACTCAGGGAGAGGGAACTACGAGCAGTACTTC.

The chain has TRBV5-1 and TRBJ1-2, with 9 nucleotides matching TRBD1. CDR3 length: 16 residues. V lost 4 bases and J lost 3; bases outside the gene matches: 10. Germline CDR1 SGHRS, CDR2 YFSETQ. CDR3 region: CASSPGGGQGDYGYTF. In DNA, the CDR3 is TGCGCCAGCAGCCCCGGGGGGGGACAGGGAGACTATGGCTACACCTTC.

This clone was seen at least ten times. The CDR3 sequence: CASSLTGTSLQETQYF. CDR3 coding DNA: TGTGCCAGCAGCTTAACCGGGACTAGCCTTCAAGAGACCCAGTACTTC. This sequence joins TRBV7-3 and TRBJ2-5; 9 nucleotides agree with TRBD2. CDR3 length: 16 residues. CDR1 and CDR2 from the germline V gene are SGHTA and FQGTGA. V shed 0 bases, J shed 2 bases, and the junction held 4 bases outside the gene matches.

This clone was seen just once. The V call is TRBV4-1, the J call TRBJ1-5; D unresolved. Between the trimmed V and J ends, which lost 0 bases and 4 bases, there was a span of 4 bases. CDR1 and CDR2 (germline): MGHRA, YSYEKL. This CDR3 region has 13 residues. Here the CDR3 DNA reads TGCGCCAGCAGCCAAGAGGAGAATCAGCCCCAGCATTTT. This sequence encodes CASSQEENQPQHF.

The gene calls are TRBV25-1 and TRBJ2-3; 7 bases agree with TRBD2. The CDR3 runs to 14 residues. CDR1 and CDR2 (germline): MGHDK, SYGVNS. The ends lost 3 bases at V and 6 bases at J; junction bases unmatched: 6. CDR3 bases: TGTGCCAGCAGTGACCGGGGAGGGGCTGATACGCAGTATTTT. Translating it yields CASSDRGGADTQYF.

The rearrangement links TRBV6-5 to TRBJ1-1; perhaps TRBD1 as D (5 bases). Per the germline V gene, CDR1 is MNHEY and CDR2 is SVGAGI. The CDR3 has 16 residues. The V gene lost 2 bases and the J gene lost 1 base, with 14 bases spanning the gap. CDR3 coding DNA: TGTGCCAGCAGTTACGGGGGGACTCCGGGGAACACTGAAGCTTTCTTT. Translating gives CASSYGGTPGNTEAFF.

J is TRBJ2-7 and V is TRBV28; possible D gene TRBD2, 5 bases. The germline CDR1 and CDR2 sequences are MDHEN and SYDVKM. CDR3 length: 15 residues. Trimming cost V 6 bases and J 4 bases, with 19 bases left between them. CDR3 in DNA: TGTGCCAGCAGCCACGGCCGGGAAAGGTTTTACGAGCAGTACGTC. It codes for CASSHGRERFYEQYV.

The chain recombines TRBV7-3 with TRBJ2-3; no clear D gene. Germline-derived CDR1 and CDR2 are SGHTA and FQGTGA. Trimming removed 3 bases at V and 7 bases at J, with 11 bases between. CDR3 length equals 13 residues. As DNA, the CDR3 is TGTGCCAGCAGCTTGACGGAGACGAATACGCAGTATTTT. This translates into CASSLTETNTQYF.

This chain links TRBV24-1 with TRBJ1-6, with a possible D match to TRBD1 (5 bases). The CDR3 loop spans 14 amino acids. Germline values: CDR1 KGHDR, CDR2 SFDVKD. Trimming took 9 bases from V and 8 from J, leaving 16 bases between them. The CDR3 coding sequence is TGTGCCACCTCTCCAGGGTTCGAACATTCACCCCTCCACTTT. Protein: CATSPGFEHSPLHF.

The chain carries TRBV19 and TRBJ2-5; D gene uncertain. Per germline, CDR1 LNHDA and CDR2 SQIVND (reference sequence). V lost 5 bases, J lost 5 bases, and 9 bases lay in between. The CDR3 is 12 residues long. DNA for the CDR3: TGTGCCAGTAGTGGGGTGGGGGAGACCCAGTACTTC. This encodes CASSGVGETQYF.

The chain recombines TRBV29-1 with TRBJ2-1; D is unresolved. The CDR3 runs 11 residues. Germline loops: CDR1 SQVTM, CDR2 ANQGSEA. Trimming removed 3 bases from V and 10 bases from J, with 10 bases in between. CDR3 DNA sequence: TGCAGCGTTGACGTGGGATGGGAGCAGTTCTTC. Protein: CSVDVGWEQFF.

The J gene is TRBJ2-5, the V gene TRBV14; D possibly corresponds to TRBD2 (5 bases). Trimming removed 1 base from V and 4 bases from J, with 7 bases in between. The length of the CDR3 is 13 residues. Looked up from germline, CDR1 is SGHDN and CDR2 is FVKESK. CDR3 sequence reads: CASSQGEGETQYF. The CDR3 nucleotides are TGTGCCAGCAGCCAAGGAGAGGGAGAGACCCAGTACTTC.

V and J are TRBV11-3 and TRBJ2-5; D possibly corresponds to TRBD2 (6 bases). This CDR3 is built from 13 residues. Trimming removed 5 bases at V and 2 bases at J, with 9 bases between. Germline-derived CDR1 and CDR2 are SGHNT and YENEEA. CDR3 region: CASSRDSQETQYF. CDR3 bases: TGTGCCAGCAGCCGGGACTCTCAAGAGACCCAGTACTTC.

The rearrangement uses TRBV5-5 and TRBJ1-6, with D hard to call. Trimming stripped 0 bases from V and 8 bases from J, with 15 bases between. The CDR3 extends over 16 amino acids. Germline values: CDR1 SGHKS, CDR2 YYEKEE (reference sequence). CDR3 sequence: CASSLGGPRQDSPLHF. The CDR3 DNA reads as TGTGCCAGCAGCTTGGGAGGACCAAGGCAAGATTCACCCCTCCACTTT.

The V and J genes are TRBV7-8 and TRBJ1-1; 8 nucleotides match TRBD1. The V and J ends lost 4 bases and 1 base, in that order; junction bases with no gene match: 23. Germline CDR1 reads SGHVS; CDR2 reads FQNEAQ. The CDR3 has 21 residues. CDR3 residues: CASSYPEGDDRGEYRNTEAFF. The CDR3 DNA sequence: TGTGCCAGCAGCTACCCCGAAGGGGACGACAGGGGTGAATATAGGAACACTGAAGCTTTCTTT. The full variable domain, its missing parts supplied by reference TRBV7-8 and TRBJ1-1, is GAGVSQSPRYKVAKRGQDVALRCDPISGHVSLFWYQQALGQGPEFLTYFQNEAQLDKSGLPSDRFFAERPEGSVSTLKIQRTQQEDSAVYLCASSYPEGDDRGEYRNTEAFFGQGTRLTVV.

Comments on this clone: Different DNA sequences within this sample yield the same CDR3. The chain has TRBV5-1 and TRBJ2-2; D gene ambiguous. Germline assignment: CDR1 SGHRS and CDR2 YFSETQ. Trimming took 1 base from V and 2 from J, leaving 9 bases between them. The length of the CDR3 is 15 residues. As DNA, the CDR3 is TGCGCCAGCAGCTTGACAACGGATAACACCGGGGAGCTGTTTTTT. This codes for CASSLTTDNTGELFF.

CDR3 sequence reads: CASSPRGGTTEAFF. The CDR3 DNA reads as TGTGCCAGCTCACCAAGGGGCGGGACCACTGAAGCTTTCTTT. V gene TRBV18 combines with J gene TRBJ1-1; maybe TRBD1 (5 bases). Germline CDR1 KGHSH, CDR2 LQKENI. The CDR3 runs 14 residues. Trimming removed 2 bases at V and 4 bases at J, with 11 bases between.

The chain recombines TRBV7-6 with TRBJ1-6; maybe TRBD1 (6 bases). This CDR3 contains 13 residues. V was clipped by 6 bases and J by 6 bases, with 9 bases between them. CDR1 and CDR2 (germline): SGHVS, FNYEAQ. The chain's CDR3 is CASRGTSNSPLHF. The CDR3 nucleotides are TGTGCCAGCAGGGGGACAAGTAATTCACCCCTCCACTTT.

V gene TRBV19 combines with J gene TRBJ1-5; no reliable D call. Germline values: CDR1 LNHDA, CDR2 SQIVND (reference sequence). With 3 bases removed from V and 5 bases from J, the gap between germline ends came to 11 bases. The CDR3 sequence is 14 residues long. The CDR3 sequence is CASSMTVGYQPQHF. The CDR3 nucleotides read TGTGCCAGTAGTATGACGGTGGGATATCAGCCCCAGCATTTT. Full variable domain (outside the CDR3, taken from reference TRBV19 and TRBJ1-5): DGGITQSPKYLFRKEGQNVTLSCEQNLNHDAMYWYRQDPGQGLRLIYYSQIVNDFQKGDIAEGYSVSREKKESFPLTVTSAQKNPTAFYLCASSMTVGYQPQHFGDGTRLSIL.

This chain connects TRBV3-1 (or the pseudogene TRBV3-2) to TRBJ1-3; D not certain. The CDR3 runs to 14 residues. The germline gives CDR1 LGHDT, CDR2 YNNKEL (reference sequence). Deletions cut 7 bases from V and 0 bases from J, with 10 bases between. Here the CDR3 reads CASTLTRSGNTIYF. In nucleotides, the CDR3 is TGTGCCAGCACCCTAACGCGCTCTGGAAACACCATATATTTT.

Remarks on this clone: Within the sample, other DNA sequences also encode this same CDR3. The chain combines TRBV19 with TRBJ2-3; 8 positions match TRBD1. The CDR3 is 16 residues long. The V and J ends lost 0 bases and 5 bases, in that order; junction bases with no gene match: 7. Per germline, CDR1 LNHDA and CDR2 SQIVND (reference sequence). The CDR3 protein is CASSIDLRGRGDTQYF. The CDR3 nucleotides are TGTGCCAGTAGTATAGATCTCAGGGGGCGAGGAGATACGCAGTATTTT. The entire variable domain, with the rest obtained from reference TRBV19 and TRBJ2-3, is as follows: DGGITQSPKYLFRKEGQNVTLSCEQNLNHDAMYWYRQDPGQGLRLIYYSQIVNDFQKGDIAEGYSVSREKKESFPLTVTSAQKNPTAFYLCASSIDLRGRGDTQYFGPGTRLTVL.